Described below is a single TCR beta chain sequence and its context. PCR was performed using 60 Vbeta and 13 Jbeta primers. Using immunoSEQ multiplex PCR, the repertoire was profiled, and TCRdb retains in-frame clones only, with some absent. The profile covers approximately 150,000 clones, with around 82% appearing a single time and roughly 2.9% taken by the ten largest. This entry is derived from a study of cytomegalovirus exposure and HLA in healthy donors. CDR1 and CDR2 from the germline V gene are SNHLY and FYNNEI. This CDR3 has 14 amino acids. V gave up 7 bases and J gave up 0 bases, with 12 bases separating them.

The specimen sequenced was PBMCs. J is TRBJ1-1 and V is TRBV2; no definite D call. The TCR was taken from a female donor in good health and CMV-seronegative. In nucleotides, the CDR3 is TGTGCCAGCATCCTAGAAAATTTGAACACTGAAGCTTTCTTT. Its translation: CASILENLNTEAFF.